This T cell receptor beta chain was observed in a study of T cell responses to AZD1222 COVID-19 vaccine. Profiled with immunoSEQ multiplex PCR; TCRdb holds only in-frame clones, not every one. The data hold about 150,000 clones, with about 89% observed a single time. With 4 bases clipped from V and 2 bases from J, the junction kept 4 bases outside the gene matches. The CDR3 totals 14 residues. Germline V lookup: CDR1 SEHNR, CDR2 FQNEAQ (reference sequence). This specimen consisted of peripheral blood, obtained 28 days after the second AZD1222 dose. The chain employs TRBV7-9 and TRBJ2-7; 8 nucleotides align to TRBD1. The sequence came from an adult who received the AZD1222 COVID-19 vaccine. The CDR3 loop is CASSSGTGAYEQYF. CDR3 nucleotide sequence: TGTGCCAGCAGCTCCGGGACAGGAGCCTACGAGCAGTACTTC.